One and the same sample provided the 5 T cell receptor beta chains below, sequenced in a study of blood T cell repertoires in COVID-19. The assay was immunoSEQ multiplex PCR, and TCRdb's table has in-frame clones only and misses some. The sample records 270,000 or so clones, 75% to 90% being singletons. The specimen sequenced was peripheral blood. These receptors were obtained from a woman in her 40s who had recovered from COVID-19.

The chain combines TRBV10-3 with TRBJ1-2; D not certain. The length of the CDR3 is 16 residues. Germline V gene sequence: CDR1 ENHRY, CDR2 SYGVKD. The germline V and J ends were trimmed by 2 bases and 3 bases, with 16 bases remaining between them. Here the CDR3 reads CAISERGRGMDYGYTF. CDR3 DNA: TGTGCCATCAGTGAGCGCGGACGGGGAATGGACTATGGCTACACCTTC.

The V gene is TRBV6-5, the J gene TRBJ2-1; weak D call: TRBD2 (5 bases). CDR1 MNHEY and CDR2 SVGAGI come from the germline V gene. Trimming stripped 7 bases from V and 7 bases from J, with 17 bases between. There are 14 residues in the CDR3. CDR3 residues: CASTPPAGKNEQFF. The CDR3 DNA sequence: TGTGCCAGCACCCCCCCCGCGGGTAAGAATGAGCAGTTCTTC.

The V call is TRBV6-5, the J call TRBJ1-1, with a tentative D call TRBD1 (5 bases). The CDR3 covers 14 residues. The germline V and J ends were trimmed by 8 bases and 4 bases, with 17 bases remaining between them. The germline CDR1 and CDR2 sequences are MNHEY and SVGAGI. The CDR3 sequence: CASGLTGGGTEAFF. The CDR3 nucleotides read TGTGCCAGCGGGTTGACTGGGGGAGGCACTGAAGCTTTCTTT.

V is TRBV2 and J is TRBJ1-5; 8 bases agree with TRBD1. V lost 3 bases to trimming and J lost 3 bases; unmatched junction nucleotides: 1. This CDR3 is built from 14 residues. From germline, CDR1 is SNHLY and CDR2 FYNNEI. The CDR3 region has the DNA TGTGCCAGCAGTGAGACAGGGGACAATCAGCCCCAGCATTTT. This encodes CASSETGDNQPQHF. Drawing the rest from reference TRBV2 and TRBJ1-5, the complete variable domain is EPEVTQTPSHQVTQMGQEVILRCVPISNHLYFYWYRQILGQKVEFLVSFYNNEISEKSEIFDDQFSVERPDGSNFTLKIRSTKLEDSAMYFCASSETGDNQPQHFGDGTRLSIL.

The chain is built from TRBV4-2 and TRBJ1-2; TRBD1 aligns across 9 bases. The V gene's germline CDR1 is LGHNA and CDR2 YNFKEQ. This CDR3 is 18 amino acids long. The J segment lost 3 bases and the V segment lost 0 bases, leaving 11 bases of the junction unmatched. DNA for the CDR3: TGTGCCAGCAGCCAAGATGCTAGCGGACAGGGGACTCACTATGGCTACACCTTC. It is translated as CASSQDASGQGTHYGYTF.